This TCR beta chain was captured in a study of blood T cell repertoires in COVID-19. For the study at large: Samples came from the United States, Italy and Spain, spanning acute and convalescent COVID-19. Sample material is recorded as cDNA or gDNA derived from T cells, B-cell-depleted T cells, or PBMCs.

After removal of 6 bases from V and 0 bases from J, the junction contained 6 bases not matched to a gene. This CDR3 spans 15 amino acids. The germline gives CDR1 SNHLY, CDR2 FYNNEI. Authors' processing steps: Estimates of nucleated cell counts were drawn from the amplification of reference gene primers. Sequencing used immunoSEQ multiplex PCR; TCRdb keeps in-frame clones, though not all of them. For V, J and clone size, that table is used; D and trimming come from the DNA. The data contain under 450,000 clones, 70% to 85% of them seen just once; the ten biggest clones take up over 0.95%. This clone has only a few counts.

The chain joins TRBV2 to TRBJ2-3; 7 bases agree with TRBD2. The receptor's source is a human donor with acute or convalescent COVID-19. The donor label of this sample is uncertain. The source material was peripheral blood. Here the CDR3 DNA reads TGTGCCAGCAGCCTTGGACTAGATAGCACAGATACGCAGTATTTT. As protein: CASSLGLDSTDTQYF.